A single TCR beta chain is shown here with its context. Its antigen remains unknown. This record belongs to a study of memory CD4+ T cells and cytomegalovirus serostatus. Looking at the study overall: Healthy Belgian adult donors included about 10 CMV-positive and fewer than 25 CMV-negative people.

The V gene lost 5 bases and the J gene lost 2 bases, with 9 bases spanning the gap. Germline lookup yields CDR1 SEHNR and CDR2 FQNEAQ (reference sequence). This CDR3 spans 13 amino acids. General study findings and limits: Of 150 to 200 reported CMV TCRbeta sequences, 67 were found in memory CD4+ repertoires.

Assay: immunoSEQ multiplex PCR; the TCRdb copy retains only in-frame clones and omits some. The sample records 35,000 to 45,000 clones, 70% to 80% being singletons. Single viable CD3+CD4+CD8-CD45RO+ cells were sorted as the memory CD4+ T cells. CD4+ T cells were isolated by positive magnetic selection. What was sequenced was memory CD4+ T cells from blood. The V and J genes are TRBV7-9 and TRBJ1-2; no definite D call. The sequence was collected from an adult in good health and CMV-seronegative. CDR3 loop: CASSPQMNYGYTF. DNA of the CDR3: TGTGCCAGCAGCCCTCAGATGAACTATGGCTACACCTTC.